These 8 T cell receptor beta chains came from one sample sequenced in a study of blood T cell repertoires in COVID-19. Profiling relied on immunoSEQ multiplex PCR, and the TCRdb table lists in-frame clones only, not all of them. The table lists around 200,000 clones, about four fifths of them singletons. The sample taken for sequencing was PBMCs or T cells enriched from blood (not recorded which). These receptors were obtained from a woman aged 25 to 45 who had recovered from COVID-19.

This clone is a singleton in its sample. The chain employs TRBV7-8 and TRBJ2-5, with 8 positions matching TRBD2. Germline-derived CDR1 and CDR2 are SGHVS and FQNEAQ. With V trimmed by 2 bases and J by 1 base, 3 bases remained unmatched. The CDR3 totals 15 residues. The CDR3 reads CASSLRLAGQETQYF. As DNA, the CDR3 is TGTGCCAGCAGCTTACGGCTAGCGGGCCAAGAGACCCAGTACTTC.

The chain recombines TRBV5-8 with TRBJ1-2, with 8 bases that match TRBD1. The V and J ends lost 4 bases and 2 bases, in that order; junction bases with no gene match: 7. This CDR3 spans 15 amino acids. Germline V gives CDR1 SGHTS, CDR2 YDEGEE. CDR3 nucleotide sequence: TGTGCCAGCAGCCGAACGGACAGGGCGAACTATGGCTACACCTTC. Its translation is CASSRTDRANYGYTF.

This chain uses TRBV9 with TRBJ1-5; D is unresolved. The CDR3 has 18 amino acids. V was clipped by 4 bases and J by 1 base, with 21 bases between them. Germline values: CDR1 SGDLS, CDR2 YYNGEE. The CDR3 here is CASSSGGGSGVSNQPQHF. DNA for the CDR3: TGTGCCAGCAGCTCGGGAGGTGGGTCGGGTGTGAGCAATCAGCCCCAGCATTTT.

The V gene is TRBV21-1, the J gene TRBJ2-1; no check of the table's D call, TRBD2, against the DNA was made. TRBV21-1 is described as a pseudogene. The CDR3 is 14 residues long. Here the CDR3 reads CASSPPKVAIEQFF. The CDR3 bases are TGTGCCAGCAGCCCCCCAAAGGTAGCAATTGAGCAGTTCTTC.

This sequence joins TRBV29-1 and TRBJ2-1, with 9 bases that match TRBD1. With V trimmed by 6 bases and J by 8 bases, 2 bases remained unmatched. Germline values: CDR1 SQVTM, CDR2 ANQGSEA. CDR3 length equals 11 residues. CDR3 loop: CSVRTGDEQFF. The CDR3 DNA is TGCAGCGTGCGGACAGGGGATGAGCAGTTCTTC.

The rearrangement joins TRBV6-2 or TRBV6-3 to TRBJ2-3; TRBD1 might be the D (6 bases). This CDR3 region has 14 residues. Trimming left V 4 bases short and J 5 bases short, with 13 bases between. Germline CDR1 reads MNHEY; CDR2 reads SVGEGT. CDR3 DNA sequence: TGTGCCAGCAGTTCAACTATAGGGGGAGATACGCAGTATTTT. The encoded protein is CASSSTIGGDTQYF.

The V and J genes are TRBV7-9 and TRBJ2-7, with a tentative D call TRBD1 (5 bases). The germline CDR1 and CDR2 sequences are SEHNR and FQNEAQ (reference sequence). The CDR3 is 15 residues long. V gave up 0 bases and J gave up 6 bases, with 15 bases separating them. The CDR3 loop is CASSLALSGQAEQYF. The CDR3, as DNA: TGTGCCAGCAGCTTAGCCTTATCCGGACAAGCCGAGCAGTACTTC.

The chain is built from TRBV5-4 and TRBJ2-7; the match to TRBD2 covers 15 bases. Germline CDR1 and CDR2: SGHNT and YYREEE (reference sequence). Trimming took 4 bases from V and 3 from J; bases not matched to a gene: 8. The CDR3 totals 17 residues. CDR3 bases: TGTGCCAGCAGCCCGGGACTAGCGGGGGGCCCTAGCTACGAGCAGTACGTC. Translated, it gives CASSPGLAGGPSYEQYV.